This is a list of T cell receptor beta chains from one sample in a study of T cells in Graves' hyperthyroidism and ophthalmopathy. TCRdb re-called the multiplex PCR reads with MiXCR, one entry per CDR3 protein. Of around 340,000 distinct CDR3 sequences in the sample, around 16% were seen once. Material for sequencing was blood. All receptors derive from a man aged 25-45 years with Graves' hyperthyroidism. Each CDR3 is given without its conserved first and last residue. A D gene is named only where the DNA matches it firmly. Some rows have no size entry. The others give once, few or many, or a class for an expanded clone.

d_call	v_call	j_call	clone_size	cdr3_aa
-	TRBV5-1	TRBJ1-1	many	ASSNGQKPTEAF
-	TRBV7-9	TRBJ1-1	-	ASRDRGLSEAF
-	TRBV19	TRBJ1-1	few	ASSIGMNTEAF
TRBD2	TRBV30	TRBJ2-7	many	AWRGGTLHEQY
-	TRBV5-1	TRBJ2-1	many	ASSLADGGEQF
TRBD1	TRBV10-3	TRBJ1-1	few	AISESRVPGGRWNTEAF
-	TRBV6-1	TRBJ2-3	many	ASSDQNRVIDTQY
-	TRBV7-6	TRBJ2-1	-	ASSLGPNYNEQF
-	TRBV20-1	TRBJ1-1	few	SPTGIGTEAF
TRBD2	TRBV20-1	TRBJ2-7	many	SARRAGLNVEQY
TRBD1	TRBV18	TRBJ1-1	many	ASSTRQGPNTEAF
TRBD1	TRBV6-1	TRBJ1-4	-	ASRAVEGQDNEKLF
TRBD1	TRBV12-3/TRBV12-4	TRBJ2-1	many	ASSPPPGGQLIEQF
-	TRBV12-5	TRBJ1-1	-	ASGLDGNTEAF
TRBD2	TRBV27	TRBJ2-1	-	ASSRAGGAYNEQF
-	TRBV6-4	TRBJ1-1	many	ASNSGTRTF
-	TRBV18	TRBJ2-7	many	ASSPDRGFEQY
TRBD1	TRBV28	TRBJ1-1	many	ASSLGQSAEAF
TRBD1	TRBV3-1	TRBJ1-1	many	ASSQPGTGLSRAF
-	TRBV7-9	TRBJ2-5	few	ASSQEATAGETQY
-	TRBV11-2	TRBJ1-1	many	ASQQQVWTEAF
-	TRBV4-1	TRBJ2-7	-	ASSQDRIPRGYEQY
-	TRBV2	TRBJ2-1	-	ASKAVAEQF
TRBD2	TRBV9	TRBJ2-1	few	ASSPGTSGEQF
-	TRBV11-2	TRBJ2-5	many	ASSLIQETQY
TRBD1	TRBV29-1	TRBJ2-3	-	PGEKGDRGQTDTQY
-	TRBV7-2	TRBJ2-7	many	ASSHQDGYYEQY
-	TRBV19	TRBJ1-5	few	ASSSAPGTTSNQPQH
-	TRBV15	TRBJ1-5	few	ATSREMYSNQPQH
-	TRBV12-3/TRBV12-4	TRBJ1-5	many	ASTLGGMGQPQH
-	TRBV11-3	TRBJ2-5	many	ASSDGRVETQY
-	TRBV2	TRBJ2-1	few	ASSASRGGSYNEQF
TRBD2	TRBV20-1	TRBJ2-2	-	SARAPSGSVANTGELF
-	TRBV9	TRBJ1-3	-	ASSPQTAGNTIY
-	TRBV28	TRBJ2-3	-	ASTPARVPDTQY
-	TRBV7-9	TRBJ1-1	many	ASSRTAVNAF
-	TRBV28	TRBJ2-5	many	ASSPELETQY
TRBD1	TRBV7-9	TRBJ1-6	-	ASSLQGQGNSPLH
-	TRBV15	TRBJ2-7	-	ATSRNWVKGAFYEQY
-	TRBV29-1	TRBJ1-1	many	SVEEQQNTEAF
TRBD1	TRBV24-1	TRBJ2-6	few	ATSDPTGTGGAGANVLT